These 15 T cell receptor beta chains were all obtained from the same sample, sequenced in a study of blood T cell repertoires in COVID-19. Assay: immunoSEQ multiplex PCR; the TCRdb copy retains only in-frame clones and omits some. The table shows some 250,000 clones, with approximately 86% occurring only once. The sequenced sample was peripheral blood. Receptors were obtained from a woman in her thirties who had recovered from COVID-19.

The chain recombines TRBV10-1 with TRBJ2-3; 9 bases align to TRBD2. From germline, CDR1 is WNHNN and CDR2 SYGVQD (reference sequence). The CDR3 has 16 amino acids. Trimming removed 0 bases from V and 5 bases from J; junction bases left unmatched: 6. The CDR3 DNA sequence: TGCGCCAGCAGTGAGTCTGGCGGGGGGGCCAAAGATACGCAGTATTTT. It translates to CASSESGGGAKDTQYF.

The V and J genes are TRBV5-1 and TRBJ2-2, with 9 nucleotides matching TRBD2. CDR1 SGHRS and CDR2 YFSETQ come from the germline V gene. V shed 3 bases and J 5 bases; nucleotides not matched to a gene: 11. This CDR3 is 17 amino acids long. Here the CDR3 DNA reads TGCGCCAGCAGCTCTGACATCCTAGCGGGGAAAACCGGGGAGCTGTTTTTT. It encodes CASSSDILAGKTGELFF.

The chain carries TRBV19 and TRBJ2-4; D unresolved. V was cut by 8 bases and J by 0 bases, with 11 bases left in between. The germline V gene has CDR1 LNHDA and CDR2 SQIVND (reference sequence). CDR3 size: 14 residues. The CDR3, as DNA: TGTGCCAGTGAGCCCGTTATAGCCAAAAACATTCAGTACTTC. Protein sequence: CASEPVIAKNIQYF.

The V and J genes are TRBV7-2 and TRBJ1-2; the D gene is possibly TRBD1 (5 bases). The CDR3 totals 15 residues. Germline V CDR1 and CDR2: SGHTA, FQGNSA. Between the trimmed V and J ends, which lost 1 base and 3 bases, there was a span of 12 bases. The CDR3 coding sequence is TGTGCCAGCAGCTTAGGGTACGACAGCTACTATGGCTACACCTTC. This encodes CASSLGYDSYYGYTF.

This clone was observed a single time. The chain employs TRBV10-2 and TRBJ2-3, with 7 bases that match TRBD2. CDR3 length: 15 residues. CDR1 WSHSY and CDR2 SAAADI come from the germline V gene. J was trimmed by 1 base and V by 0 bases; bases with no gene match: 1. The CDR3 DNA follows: TGCGCCAGCAGTGAGTCGGGGGGGGGCACAGATACGCAGTATTTT. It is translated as CASSESGGGTDTQYF.

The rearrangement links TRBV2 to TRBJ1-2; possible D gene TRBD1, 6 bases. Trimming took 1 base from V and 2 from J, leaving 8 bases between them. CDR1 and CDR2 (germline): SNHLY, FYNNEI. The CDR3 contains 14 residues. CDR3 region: CASSEGTANYGYTF. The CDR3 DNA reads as TGTGCCAGCAGTGAAGGGACAGCAAACTATGGCTACACCTTC.

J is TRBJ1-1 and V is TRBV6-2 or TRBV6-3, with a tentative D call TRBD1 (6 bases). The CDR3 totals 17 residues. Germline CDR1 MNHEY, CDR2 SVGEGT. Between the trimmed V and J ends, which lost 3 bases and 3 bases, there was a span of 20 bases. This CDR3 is CASSYLLRTRQDTEAFF. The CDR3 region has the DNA TGTGCCAGCAGTTATCTACTTAGGACCCGACAGGACACTGAAGCTTTCTTT.

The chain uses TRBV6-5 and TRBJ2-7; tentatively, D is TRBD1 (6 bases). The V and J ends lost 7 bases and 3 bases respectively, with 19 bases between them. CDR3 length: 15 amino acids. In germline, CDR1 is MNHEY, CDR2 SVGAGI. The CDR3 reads CASNLDNRADYEQYF. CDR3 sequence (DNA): TGTGCCAGCAATCTGGATAACAGGGCTGACTACGAGCAGTACTTC.

CDR3: CASSSTGVKDGYTF. DNA for the CDR3: TGTGCCAGCAGTTCGACAGGGGTAAAGGATGGCTACACCTTC. The genes are TRBV27 and TRBJ1-2; the match to TRBD1 covers 8 bases. Germline CDR1 MNHEY, CDR2 SMNVEV (reference sequence). This CDR3 spans 14 amino acids. After removal of 4 bases from V and 6 bases from J, the junction contained 7 bases not matched to a gene.

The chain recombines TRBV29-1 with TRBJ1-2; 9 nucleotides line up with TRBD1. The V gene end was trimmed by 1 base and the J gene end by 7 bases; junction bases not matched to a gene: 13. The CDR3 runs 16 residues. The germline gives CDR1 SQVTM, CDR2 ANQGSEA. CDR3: CSVEGQGGTRTSGYTF. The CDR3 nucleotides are TGCAGCGTTGAAGGACAGGGGGGCACCCGGACCAGTGGCTACACCTTC.

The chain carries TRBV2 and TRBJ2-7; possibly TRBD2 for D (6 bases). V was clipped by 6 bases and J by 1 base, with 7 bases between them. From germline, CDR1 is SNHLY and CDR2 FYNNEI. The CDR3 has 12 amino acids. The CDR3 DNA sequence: TGTGCCAGCAGGGAGGGGTCCTACGAGCAGTACTTC. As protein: CASREGSYEQYF.

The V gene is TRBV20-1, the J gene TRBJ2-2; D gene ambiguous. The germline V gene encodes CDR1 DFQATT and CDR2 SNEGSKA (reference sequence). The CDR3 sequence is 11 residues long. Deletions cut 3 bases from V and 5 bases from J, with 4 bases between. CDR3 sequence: CSARRTGELFF. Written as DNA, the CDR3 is TGCAGTGCTAGGAGAACCGGGGAGCTGTTTTTT.

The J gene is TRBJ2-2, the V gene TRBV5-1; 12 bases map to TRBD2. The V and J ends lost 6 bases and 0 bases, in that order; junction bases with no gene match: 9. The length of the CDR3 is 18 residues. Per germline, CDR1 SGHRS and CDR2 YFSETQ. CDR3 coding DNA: TGCGCCAGCAAAACCCCTAGCGGGGGGGGACCGAACACCGGGGAGCTGTTTTTT. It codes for CASKTPSGGGPNTGELFF.

The CDR3 loop is CASRPRKGSGNTIYF. In DNA form, the CDR3 reads TGTGCCAGCAGGCCCAGGAAAGGCTCTGGAAACACCATATATTTT. The chain is built from TRBV5-6 and TRBJ1-3; D remains unclear. Trimming shortened V by 5 bases and J by 0 bases, and 12 bases separated the two germline ends. The CDR3 consists of 15 residues. CDR1 and CDR2 (germline): SGHDT, YYEEEE.

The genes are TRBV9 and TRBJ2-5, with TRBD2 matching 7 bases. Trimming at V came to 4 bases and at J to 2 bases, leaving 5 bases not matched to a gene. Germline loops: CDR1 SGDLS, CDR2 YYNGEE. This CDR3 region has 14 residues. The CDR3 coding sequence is TGTGCCAGCAGCTTAGGACTAGATCAAGAGACCCAGTACTTC. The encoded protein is CASSLGLDQETQYF.